These 28 T cell receptor beta chains share one sample of origin, sequenced in a study of blood T cell repertoires in COVID-19. Produced via immunoSEQ multiplex PCR; TCRdb's table is partial and in-frame only. The sample includes about 100,000 clones, over 65% of them seen just once. Sequencing used peripheral blood. The receptors here all came from a human donor in a cohort sampled during active COVID-19.

DNA for the CDR3: TGTGCCAGCAGCTTAGTCCTCCACATCAGGATGGAGACCCAGTACTTC. Translation gives CASSLVLHIRMETQYF. The rearrangement uses TRBV11-3 and TRBJ2-5, with unresolved D. This CDR3 has 16 residues. CDR1 and CDR2 (germline): SGHNT, YENEEA. V was cut by 1 base and J by 5 bases, with 17 bases left in between.

Concerning this clone itself: The same CDR3 is also encoded by other DNA sequences in this sample. This chain connects TRBV14 to TRBJ1-2; weak D call: TRBD1 (6 bases). The CDR3 has 15 amino acids. Germline assignment: CDR1 SGHDN and CDR2 FVKESK. V was pared by 4 bases and J by 2 bases, with 14 bases between. CDR3 DNA sequence: TGTGCCAGCAGCCTACGCCAGGGGTGGAACTATGGCTACACCTTC. Amino acid sequence: CASSLRQGWNYGYTF.

This rearrangement joins TRBV2 to TRBJ2-5; 7 bases align to TRBD2. V was pared by 4 bases and J by 2 bases, with 4 bases of the junction left unmatched. Germline loops: CDR1 SNHLY, CDR2 FYNNEI. The CDR3 runs 14 residues. CDR3 in amino acids: CASSGVGLQETQYF. In nucleotides, the CDR3 is TGTGCCAGCAGTGGGGTGGGACTACAAGAGACCCAGTACTTC.

This chain joins TRBV29-1 and TRBJ2-1; D is possibly TRBD2 (7 bases). CDR1 and CDR2 from the germline V gene are SQVTM and ANQGSEA. Trimming cost V 4 bases and J 1 base, with 14 bases left between them. The CDR3 has 15 residues. The CDR3 sequence: CSVVKQGLSYNEQFF. The CDR3, as DNA: TGCAGCGTTGTTAAACAGGGACTATCCTACAATGAGCAGTTCTTC.

Points on this clone: In the same sample, other DNA sequences code for this CDR3. The chain is built from TRBV7-2 and TRBJ1-2; D is possibly TRBD1 (6 bases). Looked up from germline, CDR1 is SGHTA and CDR2 is FQGNSA. The ends were cut back, 5 bases at V and 5 bases at J, with 12 bases in the middle. This CDR3 has 13 amino acids. The CDR3 spells CASSRDRSYGYTF. DNA of the CDR3: TGTGCCAGCAGCCGTGACAGGAGTTATGGCTACACCTTC.

This chain links TRBV7-3 with TRBJ2-7; a weak D match, TRBD1 (6 bases). V dropped 5 bases and J dropped 3 bases, with 17 bases sitting between them. This CDR3 comprises 15 residues. Germline V gives CDR1 SGHTA, CDR2 FQGTGA. The CDR3 sequence is CASSNQPTGYYEQYF. In DNA, the CDR3 is TGTGCCAGCAGCAACCAACCGACAGGATACTACGAGCAGTACTTC.

This clone was seen only once. J is TRBJ1-1 and V is TRBV7-9; TRBD1 matches at 7 bases. The length of the CDR3 is 14 residues. With 5 bases clipped from V and 3 bases from J, the junction kept 6 bases outside the gene matches. The germline V gene has CDR1 SEHNR and CDR2 FQNEAQ (reference sequence). CDR3: CASSIRTGDTEAFF. DNA of the CDR3: TGTGCCAGCAGCATTCGGACAGGCGACACTGAAGCTTTCTTT.

This clone was detected ten times or more. The gene calls are TRBV25-1 and TRBJ2-7, with D possibly being TRBD1 (5 bases). CDR1 and CDR2 (germline): MGHDK, SYGVNS. V was shortened by 0 bases and J by 1 base, with 7 bases between the two germline ends. This CDR3 is built from 14 residues. The CDR3 protein is CASSEYQGSYEQYF. The CDR3, as DNA: TGTGCCAGCAGTGAATATCAGGGTTCCTACGAGCAGTACTTC.

This rearrangement joins TRBV10-3 to TRBJ1-2; a weak D match, TRBD1 (6 bases). The CDR3 runs to 16 residues. Between the trimmed V and J ends, which lost 5 bases and 5 bases, there was a span of 21 bases. Germline CDR1 and CDR2: ENHRY and SYGVKD. The CDR3 DNA sequence: TGTGCCATCAGTAGTGGACAGCCTCAGCCCTTATATGGCTACACCTTC. Its protein is CAISSGQPQPLYGYTF.

The genes are TRBV19 and TRBJ2-5; 8 bases map to TRBD1. Losses at the gene ends were 5 bases for V and 2 bases for J; bases not matched to a gene: 7. This CDR3 is built from 15 residues. Per the germline V gene, CDR1 is LNHDA and CDR2 is SQIVND (reference sequence). The CDR3 region has the DNA TGTGCCAGTAGTTTTCAGGGGGCCCTTCAAGAGACCCAGTACTTC. It translates to CASSFQGALQETQYF.

The gene calls are TRBV11-2 and TRBJ2-7, with 7 nucleotides matching TRBD1. Trimming at V came to 6 bases and at J to 4 bases, leaving 6 bases not matched to a gene. Germline CDR1 and CDR2: SGHAT and FQNNGV. CDR3 length: 13 residues. The CDR3 is CASRRGQAYEQYF. DNA of the CDR3: TGTGCCAGCAGGCGCGGACAGGCTTACGAGCAGTACTTC.

The rearrangement joins TRBV5-1 to TRBJ2-7, with 12 nucleotides matching TRBD1. CDR1 SGHRS and CDR2 YFSETQ come from the germline V gene. The CDR3 covers 14 residues. V lost 2 bases to trimming and J lost 6 bases; unmatched junction nucleotides: 3. The CDR3 DNA is TGCGCCAGCAGCTTTGGGACAGGGGGCTTCGAGCAGTACTTC. Encoded protein: CASSFGTGGFEQYF. Looking up the rest from reference TRBV5-1 and TRBJ2-7 gives the full variable domain: KAGVTQTPRYLIKTRGQQVTLSCSPISGHRSVSWYQQTPGQGLQFLFEYFSETQRNKGNFPGRFSGRQFSNSRSEMNVSTLELGDSALYLCASSFGTGGFEQYFGPGTRLTVT.

This clone has only a few counts. This chain joins TRBV12-3 or TRBV12-4 and TRBJ2-7; 10 bases match TRBD2. The ends lost 7 bases at V and 7 bases at J; junction bases unmatched: 7. The CDR3 is 13 amino acids. CDR3 in amino acids: CASTPGLASEQYF. The CDR3, as DNA: TGTGCCAGCACCCCGGGACTAGCGAGTGAGCAGTACTTC.

This chain joins TRBV6-5 and TRBJ2-2, with a weak D call TRBD2 (5 bases). Germline V gene sequence: CDR1 MNHEY, CDR2 SVGAGI. This CDR3 contains 14 residues. Trimming took 6 bases from V and 3 from J, leaving 11 bases between them. CDR3 sequence reads: CASRRSGDTGELFF. CDR3 in DNA: TGTGCCAGCAGGCGGAGCGGCGACACCGGGGAGCTGTTTTTT.

The chain links TRBV20-1 to TRBJ2-3, with 7 positions matching TRBD2. The CDR3 is 13 residues long. V trimming: 3 bases; J trimming: 5 bases; junction bases outside the gene matches: 5. Germline V gene lookup returns CDR1 DFQATT and CDR2 SNEGSKA (reference sequence). The CDR3 DNA reads TGCAGTGCTAGTAGGGGACTACAAGATACGCAGTATTTT. Encoded protein: CSASRGLQDTQYF.

The rearrangement uses TRBV5-1 and TRBJ2-5, with D tentatively TRBD1 (5 bases). This CDR3 has 15 residues. Germline V gene sequence: CDR1 SGHRS, CDR2 YFSETQ. With 5 bases removed from V and 4 bases from J, the gap between germline ends came to 18 bases. The CDR3 is CASRRGLPPVETQYF. The DNA for the CDR3 is TGCGCCAGCAGAAGGGGCCTACCTCCGGTAGAGACCCAGTACTTC.

The chain combines TRBV6-5 with TRBJ1-2; D is undetermined. CDR1 MNHEY and CDR2 SVGAGI come from the germline V gene. The V gene lost 10 bases and the J gene lost 8 bases, with 23 bases spanning the gap. The CDR3 has 14 amino acids. CDR3 residues: CATTRNHGGRGYTF. The DNA for the CDR3 is TGTGCCACCACCCGAAATCATGGAGGACGCGGCTACACCTTC.

CDR3 DNA: TGTGCCAGCAGCTTAGCCCGGAGCGGGGGGTTCTCCTACGAGCAGTACTTC. This codes for CASSLARSGGFSYEQYF. The chain links TRBV7-2 to TRBJ2-7, with 9 bases lining up with TRBD2. V gave up 0 bases and J gave up 0 bases; unmatched junction bases: 6. Germline-derived CDR1 and CDR2 are SGHTA and FQGNSA. The CDR3 runs to 17 residues.

DNA of the CDR3: TGTGCCAGCAGCTTCCCGGACAGGGCCTACGAGCAGTACTTC. Amino acid sequence: CASSFPDRAYEQYF. This chain links TRBV11-3 with TRBJ2-7, with 8 bases that match TRBD1. The germline V gene has CDR1 SGHNT and CDR2 YENEEA. V dropped 3 bases and J dropped 2; count of bases not matched to a gene: 3. This CDR3 contains 14 residues.

The CDR3 DNA is TGTGCCGCCTCACGACTACTAAACAATGAGCAGTTCTTC. Translated, it gives CAASRLLNNEQFF. The genes are TRBV6-6 and TRBJ2-1; possibly TRBD2 for D (5 bases). V lost 11 bases to trimming and J lost 5 bases, with 16 bases between them. The CDR3 totals 13 residues. The germline V gene encodes CDR1 MNHNY and CDR2 SVGAGI (reference sequence).

CDR3 region: CASSSTSSYEQYF. In DNA form, the CDR3 reads TGCGCCAGCAGCTCAACAAGTTCCTACGAGCAGTACTTC. The chain is built from TRBV5-1 and TRBJ2-7; D is unclear. Trimming removed 3 bases from V and 1 base from J, with 8 bases in between. The CDR3 covers 13 residues. The germline CDR1 and CDR2 sequences are SGHRS and YFSETQ.

The chain is built from TRBV30 and TRBJ1-1, with D perhaps TRBD1 (6 bases). CDR1 is GTSNPN, CDR2 SVGIG, per germline (reference sequence). The CDR3 loop spans 11 amino acids. Trimming shortened V by 7 bases and J by 11 bases, and 17 bases separated the two germline ends. The CDR3 loop is CAFRQAMAAFF. CDR3 DNA: TGTGCCTTCCGACAGGCGATGGCGGCTTTCTTT. Full variable domain (outside the CDR3, taken from reference TRBV30 and TRBJ1-1): SQTIHQWPATLVQPVGSPLSLECTVEGTSNPNLYWYRQAAGRGLQLLFYSVGIGQISSEVPQNLSASRPQDRQFILSSKKLLLSDSGFYLCAFRQAMAAFFGQGTRLTVV.

The V and J genes are TRBV24-1 and TRBJ2-5; a weak D match, TRBD2 (6 bases). The germline V gene has CDR1 KGHDR and CDR2 SFDVKD. The CDR3 has 17 amino acids. V was trimmed by 1 base and J by 1 base, leaving 15 bases between them. The CDR3 DNA is TGTGCCACCAGTGATTTAGGGACTGGGATGCGCCAAGAGACCCAGTACTTC. Translated, it gives CATSDLGTGMRQETQYF.

The CDR3 sequence is CASSYGDYTYEQYF. DNA of the CDR3: TGTGCCAGCAGTTACGGGGACTATACCTACGAGCAGTACTTC. The rearrangement links TRBV6-2 or TRBV6-3 to TRBJ2-7; 7 bases map to TRBD2. CDR3 length equals 14 residues. Germline V gene sequence: CDR1 MNHEY, CDR2 SVGEGT. The trim removed 2 bases at V and 2 bases at J, leaving 3 bases unmatched.

This clone was seen once. The chain carries TRBV14 and TRBJ1-1; D not certain. The CDR3 length is 16 residues. Germline V gene data show CDR1 as SGHDN and CDR2 as FVKESK. Deletions cut 2 bases from V and 0 bases from J, with 13 bases between. The CDR3 DNA reads TGTGCCAGCAGCCAATTGATGGCCCAATTGAACACTGAAGCTTTCTTT. Translated, it gives CASSQLMAQLNTEAFF.

The chain recombines TRBV10-3 with TRBJ1-2, with 8 bases that match TRBD1. Germline CDR1 reads ENHRY; CDR2 reads SYGVKD. With V trimmed by 0 bases and J by 4 bases, 1 base remained unmatched. The length of the CDR3 is 14 residues. The CDR3 reads CAISESQGAYGYTF. The CDR3 DNA reads as TGTGCCATCAGTGAGTCGCAGGGGGCCTATGGCTACACCTTC.

The chain employs TRBV7-2 and TRBJ2-5, with D possibly matching TRBD2 (5 bases). V shed 2 bases and J shed 5 bases, with 6 bases lying between them. CDR3 length: 12 residues. Germline assignment: CDR1 SGHTA and CDR2 FQGNSA. The CDR3: CASSLWRETQYF. In DNA form, the CDR3 reads TGTGCCAGCAGCTTATGGAGGGAGACCCAGTACTTC.

The chain couples TRBV7-9 to TRBJ2-1; D unresolved. Germline assignment: CDR1 SEHNR and CDR2 FQNEAQ (reference sequence). CDR3 length: 12 amino acids. Trimming pared 5 bases from V and 8 bases from J, leaving 10 bases between. This chain's CDR3 is CASSLNTDEQFF. The CDR3 coding sequence is TGTGCCAGCAGCCTGAACACCGATGAGCAGTTCTTC.